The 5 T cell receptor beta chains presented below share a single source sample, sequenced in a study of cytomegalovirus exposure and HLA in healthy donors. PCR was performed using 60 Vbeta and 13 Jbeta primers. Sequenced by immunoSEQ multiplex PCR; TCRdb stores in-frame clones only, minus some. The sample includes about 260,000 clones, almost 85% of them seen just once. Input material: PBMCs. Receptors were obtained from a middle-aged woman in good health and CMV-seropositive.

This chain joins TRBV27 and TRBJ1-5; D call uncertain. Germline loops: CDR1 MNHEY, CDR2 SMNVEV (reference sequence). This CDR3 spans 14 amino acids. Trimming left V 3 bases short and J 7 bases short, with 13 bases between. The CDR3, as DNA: TGTGCCAGCAGTTTCACCCGGGGAACCCAGCCCCAGCATTTT. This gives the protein CASSFTRGTQPQHF.

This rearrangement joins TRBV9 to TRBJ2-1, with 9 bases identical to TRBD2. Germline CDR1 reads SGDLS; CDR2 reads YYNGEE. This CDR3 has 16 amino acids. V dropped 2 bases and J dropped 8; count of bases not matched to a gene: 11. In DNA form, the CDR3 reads TGTGCCAGCAGCGTCGCTGGAGGCGGGAGGGCGGATGAGCAGTTCTTC. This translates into CASSVAGGGRADEQFF.

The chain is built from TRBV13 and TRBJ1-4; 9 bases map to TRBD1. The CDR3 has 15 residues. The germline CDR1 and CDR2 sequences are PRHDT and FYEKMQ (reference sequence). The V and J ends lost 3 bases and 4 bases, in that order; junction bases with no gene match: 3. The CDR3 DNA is TGTGCCAGCAGCTTCCGGGACAGGGATAATGAAAAACTGTTTTTT. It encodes CASSFRDRDNEKLFF.

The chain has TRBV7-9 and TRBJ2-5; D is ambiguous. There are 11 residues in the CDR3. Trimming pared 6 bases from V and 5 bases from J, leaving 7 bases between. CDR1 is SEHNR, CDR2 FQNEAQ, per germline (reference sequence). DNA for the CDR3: TGTGCCAGCAGAGGTAGCGAGACCCAGTACTTC. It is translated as CASRGSETQYF.

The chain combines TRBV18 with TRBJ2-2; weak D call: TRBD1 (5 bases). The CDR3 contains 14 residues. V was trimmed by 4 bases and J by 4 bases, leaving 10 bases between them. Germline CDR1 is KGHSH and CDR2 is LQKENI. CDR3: CASSRQGGTGELFF. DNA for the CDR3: TGTGCCAGCTCACGTCAGGGTGGCACCGGGGAGCTGTTTTTT.